This T cell receptor (beta chain) was captured by sequencing in a study of blood T cell repertoires in COVID-19. Overall study: COVID-19 samples from acute and convalescent phases originated in the United States, Italy and Spain. T cells, B-cell-depleted T cells, or PBMCs provided the cDNA or gDNA that served as material.

This CDR3 contains 15 residues. The germline V gene encodes CDR1 SGHKS and CDR2 YYEKEE (reference sequence). Trimming pared 0 bases from V and 7 bases from J, leaving 14 bases between. Per the authors' pipeline: Nucleated cell counts were estimated from reference gene primer amplification. Assay: immunoSEQ multiplex PCR; the TCRdb copy retains only in-frame clones and omits some. V, J and clone size reflect that table, while D and trimming were determined from the DNA. This sample has some 350,000 clones; approximately 90% occur once, and the top ten carry roughly 3.4%. This sequence was found in a woman under 30 who had recovered from COVID-19. The chain carries TRBV5-5 and TRBJ1-5; possibly TRBD1 for D (5 bases). The sequenced sample was peripheral blood. CDR3 sequence: CASSLGEQGGQPQHF. CDR3 DNA: TGTGCCAGCAGCTTGGGGGAGCAGGGAGGGCAGCCCCAGCATTTT.